Below, 27 T cell receptor beta chains from the same sample are listed, as sequenced in a study of shared clonotypes between healthy human individuals. Terminally differentiated effector memory CD45RA+ cells were excluded by CCR7 positive selection of CD45RO-negative cells. This table comes from immunoSEQ multiplex PCR, and its TCRdb copy is limited to in-frame clones, with some not included. This sample has roughly 600,000 clones, with roughly 98% found just once. The sample taken for sequencing was naive CD8+ T cells sorted from blood. Source of these receptors: a man aged 30 to 39 in good health.

V and J are TRBV6-5 and TRBJ2-1; maybe TRBD2 (5 bases). CDR3 length equals 14 residues. Germline CDR1 is MNHEY and CDR2 is SVGAGI. With 6 bases removed from V and 3 bases from J, the gap between germline ends came to 12 bases. The DNA for the CDR3 is TGTGCCAGCAGCCCTGACGGGATCTACAATGAGCAGTTCTTC. Its protein product is CASSPDGIYNEQFF.

V is TRBV29-1 and J is TRBJ2-7; D is uncertain. V shed 4 bases and J shed 2 bases, with 12 bases lying between them. Germline CDR1 SQVTM, CDR2 ANQGSEA. The CDR3 totals 13 residues. CDR3 nucleotide sequence: TGCAGCGTTGCTGTTACGCTTGCCTACGAGCAGTACTTC. Its protein product is CSVAVTLAYEQYF.

V is TRBV10-3 and J is TRBJ2-2; perhaps TRBD1 as D (6 bases). This CDR3 has 14 amino acids. Germline V gene lookup returns CDR1 ENHRY and CDR2 SYGVKD. V lost 3 bases, J lost 1 base, and 6 bases lay in between. The CDR3 sequence: CAISEQGNTGELFF. DNA of the CDR3: TGTGCCATCAGTGAACAGGGGAACACCGGGGAGCTGTTTTTT.

The CDR3 sequence: CSVNWAEYQAETQYF. The CDR3 nucleotides read TGCAGCGTTAATTGGGCCGAGTATCAGGCGGAGACCCAGTACTTC. The J gene is TRBJ2-5, the V gene TRBV29-1; no definite D call. V was shortened by 5 bases and J by 5 bases, with 21 bases between the two germline ends. CDR3 length equals 15 residues. Per germline, CDR1 SQVTM and CDR2 ANQGSEA.

The gene calls are TRBV4-1 and TRBJ2-7, with D perhaps matching TRBD1 (6 bases). Germline loops: CDR1 MGHRA, CDR2 YSYEKL. Trimming pared 0 bases from V and 3 bases from J, leaving 9 bases between. The CDR3 extends over 14 amino acids. The CDR3 reads CASSQDRTDYEQYF. The CDR3 region has the DNA TGCGCCAGCAGCCAAGATCGGACAGACTACGAGCAGTACTTC.

The V gene is TRBV7-9, the J gene TRBJ1-1; 9 bases align to TRBD1. J was trimmed by 4 bases and V by 6 bases; bases with no gene match: 9. There are 15 residues in the CDR3. The germline CDR1 and CDR2 sequences are SEHNR and FQNEAQ (reference sequence). The CDR3 spells CASSQNRGLATEAFF. CDR3 DNA: TGTGCCAGCAGTCAAAACAGGGGGCTTGCCACTGAAGCTTTCTTT.

The V call is TRBV14, the J call TRBJ2-7; TRBD2 agrees at 8 bases. The CDR3 consists of 15 residues. Germline assignment: CDR1 SGHDN and CDR2 FVKESK. Unmatched junction bases numbered 2, after V lost 0 bases and J lost 1 base. CDR3 sequence reads: CASSQETSASYEQYF. In DNA form, the CDR3 reads TGTGCCAGCAGCCAAGAGACTAGCGCTTCCTACGAGCAGTACTTC.

V gene TRBV10-2 combines with J gene TRBJ2-7; D possibly corresponds to TRBD1 (5 bases). CDR1 is WSHSY, CDR2 SAAADI, per germline. The CDR3 is 13 amino acids. Trimming took 2 bases from V and 3 from J, leaving 8 bases between them. CDR3 sequence: CASSEVGHYEQYF. In DNA form, the CDR3 reads TGCGCCAGCAGTGAGGTCGGACACTACGAGCAGTACTTC.

The chain is built from TRBV5-5 and TRBJ2-1; either TRBD1 or TRBD2 may fit D (5 bases each). Germline V gene data show CDR1 as SGHKS and CDR2 as YYEKEE (reference sequence). V was shortened by 0 bases and J by 3 bases, with 10 bases between the two germline ends. CDR3 size: 15 residues. CDR3 coding DNA: TGTGCCAGCAGCTTGGGCCAGGGAGTCTACAATGAGCAGTTCTTC. Amino acid sequence: CASSLGQGVYNEQFF.

The genes are TRBV6-5 and TRBJ1-2; TRBD1 might be the D (6 bases). Germline V gene lookup returns CDR1 MNHEY and CDR2 SVGAGI. V was shortened by 2 bases and J by 8 bases, with 15 bases between the two germline ends. The CDR3 length is 14 residues. The chain's CDR3 is CASSYLYREGGYTF. CDR3 in DNA: TGTGCCAGCAGTTACCTTTACAGGGAGGGCGGCTACACCTTC.

The V call is TRBV5-1, the J call TRBJ2-1, with D perhaps TRBD1 or TRBD2 (6 bases each). The V end was cut by 4 bases, the J end by 6 bases, with 14 bases between. Per germline, CDR1 SGHRS and CDR2 YFSETQ. The CDR3 has 14 residues. This CDR3 is CASSPRGGSNEQFF. The CDR3 DNA is TGCGCCAGCAGCCCACGAGGGGGGTCCAATGAGCAGTTCTTC.

J is TRBJ2-1 and V is TRBV9, with TRBD2 matching 7 bases. J was trimmed by 7 bases and V by 3 bases; bases with no gene match: 7. Germline V gene lookup returns CDR1 SGDLS and CDR2 YYNGEE. The CDR3 totals 14 residues. The CDR3 region has the DNA TGTGCCAGCAGCGCGAGGACTAGACAGAATGAGCAGTTCTTC. As protein: CASSARTRQNEQFF.

The J gene is TRBJ2-2, the V gene TRBV18, with TRBD2 identical over 7 bases. CDR1 and CDR2 from the germline V gene are KGHSH and LQKENI. Trimming removed 0 bases from V and 5 bases from J; junction bases left unmatched: 0. The length of the CDR3 is 14 residues. CDR3 sequence: CASSPPGGTGELFF. The CDR3 region has the DNA TGTGCCAGCTCACCACCGGGGGGGACCGGGGAGCTGTTTTTT. Looking up the rest from reference TRBV18 and TRBJ2-2 gives the full variable domain: NAGVMQNPRHLVRRRGQEARLRCSPMKGHSHVYWYRQLPEEGLKFMVYLQKENIIDESGMPKERFSAEFPKEGPSILRIQQVVRGDSAAYFCASSPPGGTGELFFGEGSRLTVL.

The genes are TRBV21-1 and TRBJ2-1. TRBV21-1 is marked as a pseudogene. CDR3 length: 15 residues. The CDR3 is CASSKASRSVGEQFF. The CDR3 region has the DNA TGTGCCAGCAGCAAAGCGAGCAGATCAGTGGGTGAGCAGTTCTTC.

The chain has TRBV28 and TRBJ2-1; TRBD2 might be the D (5 bases). This CDR3 has 11 residues. V was shortened by 7 bases and J by 10 bases, with 11 bases between the two germline ends. CDR1 is MDHEN, CDR2 SYDVKM, per germline. This CDR3 is CASIFSGEQFF. The CDR3 coding sequence is TGTGCCAGCATCTTCTCGGGGGAGCAGTTCTTC.

The V and J genes are TRBV11-2 and TRBJ2-7; D is unresolved. The V and J ends lost 5 bases and 3 bases respectively, with 14 bases between them. The V gene's germline CDR1 is SGHAT and CDR2 FQNNGV. This CDR3 contains 14 residues. The CDR3, as DNA: TGTGCCAGCAGCCTCGTGGGCTGGGGCTACGAGCAGTACTTC. It translates to CASSLVGWGYEQYF.

V usage is TRBV18 and J usage is TRBJ2-2, with D perhaps assigned TRBD1 or TRBD2 (5 bases each). Per germline, CDR1 KGHSH and CDR2 LQKENI. The CDR3 is made up of 15 amino acids. V was trimmed by 3 bases and J by 5 bases, leaving 13 bases between them. CDR3 coding DNA: TGTGCCAGCTCACCCCGGGGCCCAGGAACCGGGGAGCTGTTTTTT. It translates to CASSPRGPGTGELFF.

This clone was counted between two and nine times. This specimen includes other DNA sequences encoding the same CDR3. J is TRBJ1-1 and V is TRBV29-1; D unresolved. Germline CDR1 and CDR2: SQVTM and ANQGSEA. Trimming shortened V by 7 bases and J by 3 bases, and 9 bases separated the two germline ends. The CDR3 sequence is 11 residues long. The CDR3 loop reads CSGLADTEAFF. The CDR3 DNA follows: TGCAGCGGCCTCGCGGACACTGAAGCTTTCTTT.

The V and J genes are TRBV7-9 and TRBJ2-5; 10 bases match TRBD2. Trimming took 5 bases from V and 1 from J; bases not matched to a gene: 7. The CDR3 is 16 amino acids. Germline V CDR1 and CDR2: SEHNR, FQNEAQ (reference sequence). The CDR3 sequence is CASSESGRAPQETQYF. The CDR3, as DNA: TGTGCCAGCAGCGAAAGCGGGAGGGCCCCCCAAGAGACCCAGTACTTC.

The V gene is TRBV6-1, the J gene TRBJ2-7; D possibly corresponds to TRBD1 (5 bases). This CDR3 comprises 15 residues. Germline V gene sequence: CDR1 MNHNS, CDR2 SASEGT. The V gene lost 3 bases and the J gene lost 2 bases, with 14 bases spanning the gap. The CDR3, as DNA: TGTGCCAGCAGTGATTCCTGGGGCGGAACCTACGAGCAGTACTTC. Amino acids: CASSDSWGGTYEQYF.

This chain links TRBV4-3 with TRBJ2-6; D possibly corresponds to TRBD2 (5 bases). The CDR3 is made up of 18 amino acids. Trimming pared 6 bases from V and 0 bases from J, leaving 18 bases between. The germline V gene has CDR1 LGHNA and CDR2 YSLEER. CDR3 protein: CASRGSTTAISGANVLTF. The CDR3 coding sequence is TGCGCCAGCAGGGGGAGTACCACAGCTATCTCTGGGGCCAACGTCCTGACTTTC.

The V call is TRBV7-2, the J call TRBJ1-2; TRBD1 is a possible D gene (5 bases). Germline V CDR1 and CDR2: SGHTA, FQGNSA. This CDR3 is built from 15 residues. Trimming removed 2 bases at V and 4 bases at J, with 14 bases between. CDR3: CASSLRNRGLYGYTF. The CDR3 DNA reads as TGTGCCAGCAGCTTACGTAATCGGGGACTCTATGGCTACACCTTC.

CDR3 residues: CASRFLGAGVAGANVLTF. For the CDR3, the DNA is TGTGCCAGCAGATTCCTGGGAGCGGGAGTAGCTGGGGCCAACGTCCTGACTTTC. The V call is TRBV27, the J call TRBJ2-6; the match to TRBD2 covers 8 bases. Germline CDR1 MNHEY, CDR2 SMNVEV (reference sequence). The CDR3 loop spans 18 amino acids. Unmatched junction bases numbered 12, after V lost 6 bases and J lost 2 bases.

The gene calls are TRBV5-6 and TRBJ2-1; tentatively, D is TRBD1 or TRBD2 (6 bases each). Trimming cost V 4 bases and J 8 bases, with 16 bases left between them. The length of the CDR3 is 14 residues. The germline V gene has CDR1 SGHDT and CDR2 YYEEEE. CDR3 DNA sequence: TGTGCCAGCAGCCCGGGGGCAGGGAGCTATGAGCAGTTCTTC. This translates into CASSPGAGSYEQFF.

The chain has TRBV21-1 and TRBJ1-4. TRBV21-1 is designated a pseudogene. This CDR3 spans 18 amino acids. The CDR3 region is CASSKNPTLGPWNEKLFF. The CDR3 DNA is TGTGCCAGCAGCAAAAATCCGACTCTCGGCCCCTGGAATGAAAAACTGTTTTTT.

The chain employs TRBV10-2 and TRBJ2-7; 7 bases match TRBD1. Germline-derived CDR1 and CDR2 are WSHSY and SAAADI. This CDR3 is built from 14 residues. J gave up 2 bases and V 6 bases, and 7 bases lay outside the gene matches. CDR3 in amino acids: CASRATGKAYEQYF. The CDR3 bases are TGCGCCAGCAGGGCGACAGGGAAAGCCTACGAGCAGTACTTC.

The rearrangement uses TRBV4-1 and TRBJ1-3, with TRBD1 as a possible D gene (5 bases). Trimming cost V 0 bases and J 7 bases, with 16 bases left between them. In germline, CDR1 is MGHRA, CDR2 YSYEKL. The CDR3 consists of 16 residues. The CDR3 nucleotides are TGCGCCAGCAGCCAAGAGGGTGGAGGGTGGGGGAACACCATATATTTT. Translated: CASSQEGGGWGNTIYF.